This T cell receptor (beta chain) was sequenced in a study of CD8 T cells in Susac syndrome (dated by TCRdb to 2018 to 2020). For context, the study as a whole: Repertoire sequencing was used to test whether CD8+ T cell activation and differentiation in Susac syndrome was antigen driven. The study compared CD8+ T cell repertoire clonality among over ten healthy donors, around 14 Susac syndrome patients and fewer than 19 multiple sclerosis patients.

Peripheral blood CD8+ and CD4+ T cells from healthy donors, Susac syndrome patients and multiple sclerosis patients were profiled by high-throughput TCR beta sequencing. Healthy donors were age- and sex-matched controls. Bulk CD8+ and CD4+ T cells were purified by magnetic negative isolation, while CD8+ TEMRA cells were enriched using FACS. Blood was drawn into EDTA tubes, processed within 24 hours, and PBMCs were isolated by density gradient centrifugation. PBMCs intended for TCR sequencing were frozen in liquid nitrogen and were later thawed in a 37 degrees C water bath. A purity of at least 90% was achieved for sorted or isolated CD4+, CD8+ and CD8+ TEMRA cells. The research as a whole found: The number of individuals in the TCR sequencing and HLA analysis was recognized as being relatively small.

RNA was extracted with the RNeasy kit and roughly 0.45 to 1 ug was reverse transcribed using random hexamers. The immunoSEQ multiplex PCR assay, which covers 54 Vbeta and 13 Jbeta segments, was used to amplify TCR beta CDR3 regions. To correct PCR amplification bias, a synthetic template baseline was used for both primer optimization and computational correction. The original methods were these. Reads were assigned to V, D and J genes according to IMGT and analyzed in immunoSEQ Analyzer, with only productive sequences retained. Clonality was computed as one minus Shannon entropy normalized by log2 of the number of productive unique sequences. Public and private clones were assessed among the 100 most prevalent clones of each patient and control. A clone was defined as Susac-specific if it was absent from the healthy and MS cohorts, from about a thousand published viral clones and from other ImmuneACCESS disease sequences. Starting from the raw public reads, TCRdb applied fastp trimming at Q25, assembled clones with MiXCR and retained in-frame beta chains. Every entry covers one CDR3 protein and lists the most common genes and DNA from its rows. Clone size and V and J calls follow TCRdb, not the original study. The sample includes more than 70,000 distinct CDR3 sequences, with over 85% observed a single time. In total, the top ten clones hold about 0.32% of the sample.

CDR1 MNHEY and CDR2 SVGAGI are derived from the germline V gene. The CDR3 runs 15 residues from the cysteine to the phenylalanine. The CDR3 DNA has 45 bases and is translated from base 1. V and J are truncated by 1 base and 1 base respectively, leaving an intervening sequence of 10 bases. In regard to this clonotype: There is no known antigen for this receptor. No base quality information exists; no much larger clone differs at one position.

The sample was CD8+ T cells from PBMCs. The chain is made from TRBV6-5 and TRBJ2-5; TRBD1 could be the D gene, as 6 bases match. This receptor was taken from a human donor in good health. The DNA sequence is as follows: TGTGCCAGCAGTTACTTCCAGGGGAGCCAAGAGACCCAGTACTTC. Its protein is CASSYFQGSQETQYF.